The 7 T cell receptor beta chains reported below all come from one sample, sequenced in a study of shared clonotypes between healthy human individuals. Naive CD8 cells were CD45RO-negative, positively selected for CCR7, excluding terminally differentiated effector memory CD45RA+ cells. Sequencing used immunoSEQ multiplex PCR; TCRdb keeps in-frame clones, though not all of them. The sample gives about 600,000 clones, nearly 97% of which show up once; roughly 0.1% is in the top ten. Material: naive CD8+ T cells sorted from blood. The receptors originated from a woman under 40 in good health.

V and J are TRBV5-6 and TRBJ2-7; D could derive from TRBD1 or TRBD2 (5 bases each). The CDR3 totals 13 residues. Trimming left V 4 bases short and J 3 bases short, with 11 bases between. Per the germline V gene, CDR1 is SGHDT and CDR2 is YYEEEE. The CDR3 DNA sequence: TGTGCCAGCAGCGGGGACCGGGGCTACGAGCAGTACTTC. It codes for CASSGDRGYEQYF.

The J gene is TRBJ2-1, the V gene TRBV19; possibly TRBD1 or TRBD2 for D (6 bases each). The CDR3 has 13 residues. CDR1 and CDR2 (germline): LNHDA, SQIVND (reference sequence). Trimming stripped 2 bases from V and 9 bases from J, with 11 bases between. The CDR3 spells CASSIRGAIEQFF. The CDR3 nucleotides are TGTGCCAGTAGTATAAGGGGGGCGATTGAGCAGTTCTTC.

The chain's CDR3 is CASSYSYSRYNEQFF. The CDR3 nucleotides read TGTGCCAGCAGTTACTCATACAGCCGATACAATGAGCAGTTCTTC. The chain links TRBV6-6 to TRBJ2-1; D is undetermined. From germline, CDR1 is MNHNY and CDR2 SVGAGI (reference sequence). The CDR3 consists of 15 residues. Trimming pared 0 bases from V and 4 bases from J, leaving 10 bases between.

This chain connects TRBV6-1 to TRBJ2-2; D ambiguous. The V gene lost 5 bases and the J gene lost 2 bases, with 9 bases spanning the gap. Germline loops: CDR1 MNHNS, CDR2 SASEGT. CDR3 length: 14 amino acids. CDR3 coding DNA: TGTGCCAGCAGTCCGGATGCTAACACCGGGGAGCTGTTTTTT. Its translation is CASSPDANTGELFF.

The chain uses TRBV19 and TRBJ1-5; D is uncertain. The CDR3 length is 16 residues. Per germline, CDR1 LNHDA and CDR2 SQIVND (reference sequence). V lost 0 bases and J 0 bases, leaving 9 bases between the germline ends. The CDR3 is CASSIESLSSNQPQHF. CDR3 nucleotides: TGTGCCAGTAGTATAGAGTCCCTAAGTAGCAATCAGCCCCAGCATTTT. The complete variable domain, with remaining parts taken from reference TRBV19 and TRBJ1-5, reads DGGITQSPKYLFRKEGQNVTLSCEQNLNHDAMYWYRQDPGQGLRLIYYSQIVNDFQKGDIAEGYSVSREKKESFPLTVTSAQKNPTAFYLCASSIESLSSNQPQHFGDGTRLSIL.

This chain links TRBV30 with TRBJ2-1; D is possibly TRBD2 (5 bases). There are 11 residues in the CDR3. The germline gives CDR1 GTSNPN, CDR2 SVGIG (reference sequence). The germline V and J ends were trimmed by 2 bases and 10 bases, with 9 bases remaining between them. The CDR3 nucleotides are TGTGCCTGGAGTCGGGGAGCGGAGCAGTTCTTC. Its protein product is CAWSRGAEQFF.

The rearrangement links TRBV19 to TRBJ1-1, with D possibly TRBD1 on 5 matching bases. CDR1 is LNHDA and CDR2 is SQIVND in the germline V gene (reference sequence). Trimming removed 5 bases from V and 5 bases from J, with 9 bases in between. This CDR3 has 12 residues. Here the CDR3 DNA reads TGTGCCAGTAGTGGGTGGGGGACTGAAGCTTTCTTT. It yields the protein CASSGWGTEAFF.